This T cell receptor (beta chain) derives from a study of early T cells in non-severe SARS-CoV-2 infection. Per the germline V gene, CDR1 is MNHEY and CDR2 is SMNVEV (reference sequence). The length of the CDR3 is 15 residues. V lost 7 bases to trimming and J lost 2 bases; unmatched junction nucleotides: 11. In this sample, this clonotype turned up many times. TCRdb independently ran MiXCR on the 5' RACE reads; one entry per CDR3 protein. This sample carries 50,000 to 60,000 distinct CDR3 sequences, more than 6.5% of them seen once, and the ten largest clones take roughly 5.6%. The origin of this receptor is an adult who was a healthcare worker with PCR-confirmed SARS-CoV-2 infection or an uninfected control (not recorded which). The source was whole blood, collected at baseline. This chain links TRBV27 with TRBJ2-7, with TRBD1 identical over 7 bases. The DNA of the CDR3 is TGTGCCAGCACCACAAACCGGGACAGCCCCTACGAGCAGTACTTC. It translates to CASTTNRDSPYEQYF.